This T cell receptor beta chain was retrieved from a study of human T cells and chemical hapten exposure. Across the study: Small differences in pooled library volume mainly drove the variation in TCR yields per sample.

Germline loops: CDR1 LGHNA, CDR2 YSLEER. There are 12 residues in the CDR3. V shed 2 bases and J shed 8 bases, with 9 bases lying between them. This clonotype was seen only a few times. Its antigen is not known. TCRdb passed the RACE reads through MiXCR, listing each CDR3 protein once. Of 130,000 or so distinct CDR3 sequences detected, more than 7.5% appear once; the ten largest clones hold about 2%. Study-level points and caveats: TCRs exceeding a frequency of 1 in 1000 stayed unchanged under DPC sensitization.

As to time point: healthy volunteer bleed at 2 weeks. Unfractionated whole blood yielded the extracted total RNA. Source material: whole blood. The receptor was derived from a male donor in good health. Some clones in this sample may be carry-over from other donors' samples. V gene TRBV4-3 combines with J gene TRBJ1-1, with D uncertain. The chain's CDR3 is CASSQKEHEAFF. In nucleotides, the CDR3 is TGCGCCAGCAGCCAAAAGGAACACGAAGCTTTCTTT.